These T cell receptor beta chains were read from a single sample in a study of T cells expressing NK-cell markers. TCRdb re-called the 5' RACE reads and catalogs CDR3 proteins one per entry, DNA excluded. The specimen's table records about 410,000 distinct CDR3 sequences. Sequenced: blood T cells: a sorted CD56 or NKG2C T cell subset, CD4+ or CD8+ T cells, or bulk PBMC T cells (not recorded which). Every receptor here comes from a woman aged 50 to 65 in good health. Each CDR3 is given with its conserved first and last residue.

cdr3_aa,j_call,v_call
CASSVGVLSGETQYF,TRBJ2-5,TRBV9
CAISPRGGQETQYF,TRBJ2-5,TRBV10-3
CASRQAGVGQFF,TRBJ2-1,TRBV6-5
CASSQDQFIYNEQFF,TRBJ2-1,TRBV3-1
CASSRGRDTQYF,TRBJ2-3,TRBV4-1
CASSRTTGTKTYEQYF,TRBJ2-7,TRBV6-5
CASSITVSSYEQYF,TRBJ2-7,TRBV19
CSASPSGDRYEQYF,TRBJ2-7,TRBV20-1
CSGRSSYNEQFF,TRBJ2-1,TRBV29-1
CASSLQGPSEQFF,TRBJ2-1,TRBV7-7
CASTTGQGETQYF,TRBJ2-5,TRBV5-1
CASGFLAGVEQFF,TRBJ2-1,TRBV12-5
CASSWGDRQETQYF,TRBJ2-5,TRBV5-1
CASSRTWGGGEQYF,TRBJ2-7,TRBV7-9
CSVDVAPLPGLSQYF,TRBJ2-3,TRBV29-1
CASSQTGHFRNTEAFF,TRBJ1-1,TRBV4-1
CAISDITYEQYF,TRBJ2-7,TRBV10-3
CASSLALRTGGIGEQYF,TRBJ2-7,TRBV5-1
CASSSAPGTGFADTQYF,TRBJ2-3,TRBV5-1
CSVTTTGHPNTEAFF,TRBJ1-1,TRBV29-1
CSVGRLASTDTQYF,TRBJ2-3,TRBV20-1
CATSSGRLDTQYF,TRBJ2-3,TRBV15
CSARGGSYEQYF,TRBJ2-7,TRBV20-1
CASSLRQEGASGANVLTF,TRBJ2-6,TRBV23-1
CASSLDRGSNEQFF,TRBJ2-1,TRBV11-2
CASKIGGTLNEQFF,TRBJ2-1,TRBV19
CASSFQRPGATNEKLFF,TRBJ1-4,TRBV27
CATSDPDRGLYNEQFF,TRBJ2-1,TRBV24-1
CAISGETNTEAFF,TRBJ1-1,TRBV10-3
CASSWTGGAGELFF,TRBJ2-2,TRBV27
CASSSQNTALGAFF,TRBJ1-1,TRBV12-3/TRBV12-4
CASSQSMREQFF,TRBJ2-1,TRBV3-1
CSAREWGARTDTQYF,TRBJ2-3,TRBV20-1
CASSRDSSIGPQHF,TRBJ1-5,TRBV3-1
CASSLVWGGPSSYNEQFF,TRBJ2-1,TRBV5-1